This TCR beta chain is drawn from a study of OX40 agonist ivuxolimab in advanced cancers. This table comes from immunoSEQ multiplex PCR, and its TCRdb copy is limited to in-frame clones, with some not included. The data contain 90,000 or so clones, more than 85% of them singletons. Points on this clone: What it recognizes is unknown.

Points from the study as a whole: Clonal expansion in partial responders at 0.1-3.0 mg/kg ranked among the lowest.

This sequence was found in an adult with an advanced solid tumor such as melanoma, head and neck, liver or kidney cancer. Material: CD4+ or CD8+ T cells sorted from blood, obtained in a trial of the OX40 agonist ivuxolimab.

CDR3 region: CASSFTGWREGGDEQFF. The CDR3, as DNA: TGTGCCAGCAGCTTCACCGGGTGGCGGGAGGGCGGCGATGAGCAGTTCTTC. The J gene is TRBJ2-1, the V gene TRBV11-2, with 9 bases identical to TRBD2. The CDR3 length is 17 residues. Germline CDR1 is SGHAT and CDR2 is FQNNGV. V shed 3 bases and J 8 bases; nucleotides not matched to a gene: 14.